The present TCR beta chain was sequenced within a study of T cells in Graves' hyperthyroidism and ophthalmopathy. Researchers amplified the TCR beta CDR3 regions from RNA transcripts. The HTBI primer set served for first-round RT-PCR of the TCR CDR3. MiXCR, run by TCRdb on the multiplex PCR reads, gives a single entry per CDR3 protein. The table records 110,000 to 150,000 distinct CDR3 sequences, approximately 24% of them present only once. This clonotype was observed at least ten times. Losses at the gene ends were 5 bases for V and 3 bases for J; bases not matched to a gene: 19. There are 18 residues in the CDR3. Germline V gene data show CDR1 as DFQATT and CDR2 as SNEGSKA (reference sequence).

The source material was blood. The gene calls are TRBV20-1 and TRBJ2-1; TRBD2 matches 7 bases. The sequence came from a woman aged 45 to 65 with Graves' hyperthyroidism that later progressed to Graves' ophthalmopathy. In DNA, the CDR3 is TGCAGTGCTCCAGCCCCTTTAGCGAGGGAGGGGCACTACAATGAGCAGTTCTTC. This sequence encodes CSAPAPLAREGHYNEQFF.